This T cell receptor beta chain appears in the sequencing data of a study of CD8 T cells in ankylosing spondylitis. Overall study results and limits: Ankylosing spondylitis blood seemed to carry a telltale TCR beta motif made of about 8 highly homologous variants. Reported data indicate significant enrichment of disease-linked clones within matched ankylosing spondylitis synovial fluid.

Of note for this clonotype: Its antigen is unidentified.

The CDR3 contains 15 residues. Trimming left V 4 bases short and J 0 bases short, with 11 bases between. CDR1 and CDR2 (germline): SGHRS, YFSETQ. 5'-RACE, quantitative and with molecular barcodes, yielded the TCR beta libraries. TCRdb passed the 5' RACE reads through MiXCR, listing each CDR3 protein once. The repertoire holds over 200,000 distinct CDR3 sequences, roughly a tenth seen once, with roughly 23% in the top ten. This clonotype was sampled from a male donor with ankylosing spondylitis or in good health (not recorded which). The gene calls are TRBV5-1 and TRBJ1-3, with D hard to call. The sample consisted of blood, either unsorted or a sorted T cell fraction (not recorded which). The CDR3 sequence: CASSPLASSGNTIYF. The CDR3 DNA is TGCGCCAGCAGCCCCCTGGCGAGCTCTGGAAACACCATATATTTT.